These 21 T cell receptor beta chains came from one sample sequenced in a study of blood T cell repertoires in COVID-19. Data came from immunoSEQ multiplex PCR; TCRdb stores just in-frame clones and leaves some out. This sample has a few hundred thousand clones; 82% occur once, and the top ten carry about 3.2%. The sample was PBMCs or T cells enriched from blood (not recorded which). The receptor set was obtained from a woman in her sixties who had recovered from COVID-19.

J is TRBJ2-7 and V is TRBV5-3, with 9 bases lining up with TRBD1. TRBV5-3 is placed among ORFs of uncertain function. J was trimmed by 1 base and V by 6 bases; bases with no gene match: 8. The CDR3 contains 15 residues. The DNA of the CDR3 is TGTGCCAGAAACCAAGGGACAGGGAAGTCCTACGAGCAGTACTTC. Amino acids: CARNQGTGKSYEQYF.

The chain is built from TRBV19 and TRBJ2-1; TRBD1 might be the D (6 bases). The CDR3 is 16 amino acids. V was trimmed by 4 bases and J by 0 bases, leaving 13 bases between them. Germline V gene sequence: CDR1 LNHDA, CDR2 SQIVND (reference sequence). The CDR3 sequence is CASSKRQASSYNEQFF. The CDR3 bases are TGTGCCAGTAGTAAAAGACAGGCGAGCTCCTACAATGAGCAGTTCTTC.

The chain has TRBV5-1 and TRBJ2-7, with D perhaps matching TRBD1 (6 bases). This CDR3 has 13 residues. Trimming removed 4 bases at V and 3 bases at J, with 11 bases between. The germline gives CDR1 SGHRS, CDR2 YFSETQ. For the CDR3, the DNA is TGCGCCAGCAGCGTTAAACAGGGCTACGAGCAGTACTTC. Its protein product is CASSVKQGYEQYF.

The chain uses TRBV6-1 and TRBJ2-7, with 15 bases identical to TRBD2. V shed 4 bases, J shed 5 bases, and the junction held 6 bases outside the gene matches. Germline V gives CDR1 MNHNS, CDR2 SASEGT. The CDR3 runs to 16 residues. CDR3 DNA sequence: TGTGCCAGCAGTGGGACTAGCGGGAGGGCCACGGACGAGCAGTACTTC. Translation: CASSGTSGRATDEQYF.

The chain is built from TRBV5-4 and TRBJ1-1, with D unclear. Germline V gives CDR1 SGHNT, CDR2 YYREEE (reference sequence). The CDR3 has 16 amino acids. V lost 0 bases to trimming and J lost 2 bases, with 14 bases between them. The DNA for the CDR3 is TGTGCCAGCAGCTTGGGGGTTCAGAGGGTTAACACTGAAGCTTTCTTT. The encoded protein is CASSLGVQRVNTEAFF.

This clone has just a few counts. At one end, the junction sequence differs from germline, possibly due to a read error. V gene TRBV2 combines with J gene TRBJ1-6, with TRBD1 as a possible D gene (5 bases). Germline loops: CDR1 SNHLY, CDR2 FYNNEI. The length of the CDR3 is 14 residues. CDR3 sequence reads: CASSDTGYSSPLHF. CDR3 bases: TGTGCCAGCAGTGATACAGGATATAGTTCACCCCTCCACTTT.

V usage is TRBV2 and J usage is TRBJ1-2; 11 bases fit TRBD1. The CDR3 contains 16 residues. Germline CDR1 is SNHLY and CDR2 is FYNNEI. Unmatched junction bases numbered 12, after V lost 6 bases and J lost 6 bases. CDR3 in DNA: TGTGCCAGCAGCTCCCATCCCGGGACAGGGGGGGATGGCTACACCTTC. It encodes CASSSHPGTGGDGYTF.

The chain links TRBV5-1 to TRBJ2-3, with TRBD2 matching 10 bases. Trimming at V came to 0 bases and at J to 2 bases, leaving 6 bases not matched to a gene. Per the germline V gene, CDR1 is SGHRS and CDR2 is YFSETQ. The CDR3 totals 17 residues. This CDR3 reads CASSLALTSGYTDTQYF. The CDR3 DNA sequence: TGCGCCAGCAGCTTGGCCCTGACTAGCGGGTACACAGATACGCAGTATTTT.

The CDR3 is CASHSVTNRGGVLQETQYF. In DNA, the CDR3 is TGTGCCAGCCACTCGGTCACTAACAGGGGGGGGGTCTTACAAGAGACCCAGTACTTC. V usage is TRBV6-4 and J usage is TRBJ2-5, with a tentative D call TRBD1 (8 bases). Between the trimmed V and J ends, which lost 8 bases and 2 bases, there was a span of 30 bases. The CDR3 runs 19 residues. Per germline, CDR1 MRHNA and CDR2 SNTAGT.

This rearrangement joins TRBV4-3 to TRBJ2-3; the match to TRBD1 covers 9 bases. The CDR3 is made up of 17 amino acids. Germline assignment: CDR1 LGHNA and CDR2 YSLEER. The J segment lost 3 bases and the V segment lost 0 bases, leaving 7 bases of the junction unmatched. The chain's CDR3 is CASSQDGTGLSTDTQYF. CDR3 sequence (DNA): TGCGCCAGCAGCCAAGATGGGACAGGGTTAAGTACAGATACGCAGTATTTT.

This rearrangement joins TRBV25-1 to TRBJ1-4; TRBD1 might be the D (5 bases). The CDR3 is made up of 13 amino acids. CDR1 and CDR2 (germline): MGHDK, SYGVNS. Between the trimmed V and J ends, which lost 1 base and 11 bases, there was a span of 11 bases. The chain's CDR3 is CASSEFREGKLFF. The CDR3 DNA reads as TGTGCCAGCAGTGAATTCAGGGAAGGGAAACTGTTTTTT.

The chain combines TRBV7-9 with TRBJ2-2; 8 bases match TRBD1. The trim removed 1 base at V and 5 bases at J, leaving 6 bases unmatched. The CDR3 extends over 16 amino acids. CDR1 and CDR2 (germline): SEHNR, FQNEAQ (reference sequence). This CDR3 is CASSLGQGARTGELFF. In nucleotides, the CDR3 is TGTGCCAGCAGCTTAGGCCAGGGGGCGCGGACCGGGGAGCTGTTTTTT.

This sequence joins TRBV5-1 and TRBJ1-1, with 7 bases fitting TRBD1. The J segment lost 7 bases and the V segment lost 6 bases, leaving 3 bases of the junction unmatched. Germline V CDR1 and CDR2: SGHRS, YFSETQ. The CDR3 length is 11 residues. CDR3 nucleotide sequence: TGCGCCAGCAAGGGGGCCGTTGAAGCTTTCTTT. The encoded protein is CASKGAVEAFF.

The chain uses TRBV18 and TRBJ1-2; 7 bases map to TRBD1. The CDR3 is 14 residues long. The trim removed 3 bases at V and 5 bases at J, leaving 6 bases unmatched. CDR1 and CDR2 from the germline V gene are KGHSH and LQKENI. CDR3 nucleotides: TGTGCCAGCTCACCTGACAGGGAAGCTTATGGCTACACCTTC. Translating it yields CASSPDREAYGYTF.

The chain has TRBV2 and TRBJ1-6; D is perhaps TRBD1 (6 bases). V gave up 6 bases and J gave up 6 bases, with 15 bases separating them. Germline V CDR1 and CDR2: SNHLY, FYNNEI. The CDR3 loop spans 15 amino acids. CDR3: CASRGWTVGNSPLHF. The CDR3 nucleotides read TGTGCCAGCAGGGGGTGGACAGTGGGTAATTCACCCCTCCACTTT.

The chain uses TRBV29-1 and TRBJ1-1; maybe TRBD1 (5 bases). Germline V gives CDR1 SQVTM, CDR2 ANQGSEA. The germline V and J ends were trimmed by 3 bases and 0 bases, with 20 bases remaining between them. The CDR3 is made up of 17 amino acids. The CDR3 nucleotides are TGCAGCGTTGAGACAGACACCCCCGACTTTATGAACACTGAAGCTTTCTTT. It yields the protein CSVETDTPDFMNTEAFF.

The chain joins TRBV19 to TRBJ1-5, with 8 bases matching TRBD1. Trimming at V came to 6 bases and at J to 1 base, leaving 5 bases not matched to a gene. Germline loops: CDR1 LNHDA, CDR2 SQIVND (reference sequence). The CDR3 runs 15 residues. CDR3 sequence: CASSRQGISNQPQHF. For the CDR3, the DNA is TGTGCCAGTAGCCGACAGGGGATAAGCAATCAGCCCCAGCATTTT. Full variable domain (rest looked up from reference TRBV19 and TRBJ1-5): DGGITQSPKYLFRKEGQNVTLSCEQNLNHDAMYWYRQDPGQGLRLIYYSQIVNDFQKGDIAEGYSVSREKKESFPLTVTSAQKNPTAFYLCASSRQGISNQPQHFGDGTRLSIL.

The rearrangement links TRBV6-6 to TRBJ1-2, with TRBD1 matching over 9 bases. This CDR3 is 14 amino acids long. The V and J ends lost 7 bases and 8 bases, in that order; junction bases with no gene match: 11. Germline values: CDR1 MNHNY, CDR2 SVGAGI (reference sequence). The CDR3 DNA sequence: TGTGCCAGCACCTACACAGGGGGCGCGGAGGGCTACACCTTC. This sequence encodes CASTYTGGAEGYTF.

The chain employs TRBV30 and TRBJ1-6; D perhaps matches TRBD1 (5 bases). The CDR3 loop spans 15 amino acids. V dropped 0 bases and J dropped 8 bases, with 14 bases sitting between them. Germline CDR1 reads GTSNPN; CDR2 reads SVGIG (reference sequence). Here the CDR3 reads CAWSVGRGPDSPLHF. CDR3 coding DNA: TGTGCCTGGAGTGTAGGGCGGGGACCGGATTCACCCCTCCACTTT.

The chain carries TRBV5-8 and TRBJ1-5, with a possible D match to TRBD1 (5 bases). Germline values: CDR1 SGHTS, CDR2 YDEGEE. Trimming pared 1 base from V and 7 bases from J, leaving 12 bases between. CDR3 length equals 14 residues. CDR3 region: CASSLRQLSQPQHF. CDR3 nucleotides: TGTGCCAGCAGCTTGAGACAGCTAAGCCAGCCCCAGCATTTT.

The CDR3 spells CASSQNPSLVLAGGDTQYF. The DNA of the CDR3 is TGCGCCAGCAGCCAAAACCCGTCCCTGGTCCTAGCGGGAGGAGATACGCAGTATTTT. The chain combines TRBV4-1 with TRBJ2-3; TRBD2 agrees at 11 bases. CDR3 size: 19 residues. V lost 2 bases to trimming and J lost 5 bases; unmatched junction nucleotides: 15. The germline CDR1 and CDR2 sequences are MGHRA and YSYEKL.